This TCR beta chain is drawn from a study of blood T cell repertoires in COVID-19. Study in general: PBMCs, B-cell-depleted T cells, or T cells provided the cDNA or gDNA that made up the material.

V was cut by 4 bases and J by 3 bases, with 14 bases left in between. Germline V gene data show CDR1 as SGHRS and CDR2 as YFSETQ. The CDR3 has 15 residues. TCRdb's table, derived via immunoSEQ multiplex PCR, lists solely in-frame clones and lacks some. The sample has approximately 460,000 clones, about 91% seen once. The sequence came from a man in his late teens or twenties with COVID-19, enrolled during active disease. The chain combines TRBV5-1 with TRBJ1-3, with D perhaps matching TRBD1 (5 bases). Material: peripheral blood. The CDR3 spells CASSPYRDFGNTIYF. CDR3 DNA sequence: TGCGCCAGCAGCCCCTACCGGGACTTTGGAAACACCATATATTTT.